There are many counts of the clone carrying this TCR beta chain. The CDR3 is 12 residues long. Trimming shortened V by 3 bases and J by 8 bases, and 10 bases separated the two germline ends. Germline V CDR1 and CDR2: SGHTA, FQGNSA. This sample was included in a study of T-cell reconstitution after alpha-beta-depleted transplantation in children. TCRbeta library construction was performed incorporating unique molecular identifiers. TCRdb re-called the PCR reads with MiXCR, one entry per CDR3 protein. This table has around 96,000 distinct CDR3 sequences, about 12% appearing once. The source material was PBMCs from the stem cell graft donor, sampled from the stem cell graft. The chain couples TRBV7-2 to TRBJ1-2, with D perhaps TRBD1 (5 bases). The TCR comes from a human donor who donated a stem cell graft to a child with inherited bone marrow failure. The CDR3 DNA sequence: TGTGCCAGCAGCTTTTGGGGGGTGGGCTACACCTTC. Translating gives CASSFWGVGYTF. The whole variable domain, filled in from reference TRBV7-2 and TRBJ1-2, reads GAGVSQSPSNKVTEKGKDVELRCDPISGHTALYWYRQSLGQGLEFLIYFQGNSAPDKSGLPSDRFSAERTGGSVSTLTIQRTQQEDSAVYLCASSFWGVGYTFGSGTRLTVV.